The 15 T cell receptor beta chains listed next were all sequenced from one sample in a study of T cells after yellow fever vaccination. One entry per CDR3 protein, called by TCRdb with MiXCR from the 5' RACE reads. The table records approximately 250,000 distinct CDR3 sequences, about 5.2% of them present only once. The input for sequencing was CD4+ T cells sorted from PBMCs, taken on the day of the yellow fever booster vaccination. The receptors come from a man between 18 and 29 years old who received the YFV17D yellow fever vaccine.

This clonotype was observed a handful of times. This sequence joins TRBV5-1 and TRBJ1-4; D ambiguous. Germline V gene sequence: CDR1 SGHRS, CDR2 YFSETQ. The ends were cut back, 2 bases at V and 0 bases at J, with 8 bases in the middle. The CDR3 consists of 15 residues. The CDR3 loop is CASSFSYATNEKLFF. Here the CDR3 DNA reads TGCGCCAGCAGCTTTTCATATGCAACTAATGAAAAACTGTTTTTT.

The rearrangement uses TRBV11-2 and TRBJ2-7, with D perhaps assigned TRBD1 or TRBD2 (6 bases each). Trimming took off 2 bases at V and 2 bases at J, with 13 bases between the two ends. The CDR3 runs to 15 residues. Germline V gene data show CDR1 as SGHAT and CDR2 as FQNNGV. In DNA form, the CDR3 reads TGTGCCAGCAGCTTAAAGGGGGGTGGGCCCTACGAGCAGTACGTC. Translated, it gives CASSLKGGGPYEQYV.

This clonotype has only a few counts. The chain carries TRBV20-1 and TRBJ1-6, with D possibly being TRBD1 (6 bases). The germline V gene has CDR1 DFQATT and CDR2 SNEGSKA (reference sequence). The V gene lost 5 bases and the J gene lost 9 bases, with 17 bases spanning the gap. The CDR3 sequence is 14 residues long. Here the CDR3 DNA reads TGCAGTGCTCCAATCCAGGGGACGCGTTCACCCCTCCACTTT. The encoded protein is CSAPIQGTRSPLHF.

In this sample, this clonotype turned up many times. V usage is TRBV29-1 and J usage is TRBJ2-5, with 8 bases aligning to TRBD1. The CDR3 has 13 residues. The V gene's germline CDR1 is SQVTM and CDR2 ANQGSEA. V dropped 7 bases and J dropped 5; count of bases not matched to a gene: 9. CDR3 DNA sequence: TGCAGCGCCCCAGGGGGCGCGTTCGAGACCCAGTACTTC. This gives the protein CSAPGGAFETQYF.

The V call is TRBV2, the J call TRBJ2-1; D is ambiguous. Trimming stripped 6 bases from V and 5 bases from J, with 11 bases between. CDR1 SNHLY and CDR2 FYNNEI come from the germline V gene. The CDR3 has 13 residues. CDR3 sequence reads: CASRLGSNNEQFF. The CDR3 region has the DNA TGTGCCAGCAGATTGGGATCTAACAATGAGCAGTTCTTC.

This clonotype occurred a few times. J is TRBJ2-5 and V is TRBV18; TRBD1 might be the D (6 bases). Germline CDR1 KGHSH, CDR2 LQKENI. V gave up 3 bases and J gave up 4 bases, with 12 bases separating them. The CDR3 is 14 amino acids. The CDR3 sequence is CASSPQGIGETQYF. For the CDR3, the DNA is TGTGCCAGCTCACCGCAGGGGATCGGAGAGACCCAGTACTTC.

This clonotype was seen repeatedly, ten times or more. The rearrangement links TRBV10-3 to TRBJ1-1; 7 positions agree with TRBD1. This CDR3 spans 15 amino acids. Germline V gene sequence: CDR1 ENHRY, CDR2 SYGVKD. V trimming: 3 bases; J trimming: 0 bases; junction bases outside the gene matches: 4. CDR3 bases: TGTGCCATCAGTGACCGACAGGGCATGAACACTGAAGCTTTCTTT. Translated, it gives CAISDRQGMNTEAFF.

V and J are TRBV18 and TRBJ1-6; TRBD1 agrees at 7 bases. This CDR3 is 15 amino acids long. Germline V gene lookup returns CDR1 KGHSH and CDR2 LQKENI. J was trimmed by 4 bases and V by 2 bases; bases with no gene match: 2. The CDR3 protein is CASSPTGQYNSPLHF. DNA for the CDR3: TGTGCCAGCTCACCAACGGGACAGTATAATTCACCCCTCCACTTT.

This clonotype has a count of ten or more. This chain connects TRBV11-2 to TRBJ2-1; D not certain. CDR1 and CDR2 (germline): SGHAT, FQNNGV. The CDR3 contains 12 residues. Trimming stripped 3 bases from V and 12 bases from J, with 12 bases between. The CDR3: CASSFPYGGQFF. The CDR3 DNA sequence: TGTGCCAGCAGCTTCCCCTATGGTGGGCAGTTCTTC. The full variable domain, with the rest looked up from reference TRBV11-2 and TRBJ2-1, is EAGVAQSPRYKIIEKRQSVAFWCNPISGHATLYWYQQILGQGPKLLIQFQNNGVVDDSQLPKDRFSAERLKGVDSTLKIQPAKLEDSAVYLCASSFPYGGQFFGPGTRLTVL.

This clonotype was detected ten times or more. The V call is TRBV9, the J call TRBJ1-5; D is uncertain. The V gene lost 0 bases and the J gene lost 5 bases, with 6 bases spanning the gap. CDR3 size: 13 residues. CDR1 and CDR2 (germline): SGDLS, YYNGEE. The CDR3 sequence is CASSVDADQPQHF. In DNA, the CDR3 is TGTGCCAGCAGCGTAGATGCGGATCAGCCCCAGCATTTT. Variable domain in full (rest from reference TRBV9 and TRBJ1-5): DSGVTQTPKHLITATGQRVTLRCSPRSGDLSVYWYQQSLDQGLQFLIQYYNGEERAKGNILERFSAQQFPDLHSELNLSSLELGDSALYFCASSVDADQPQHFGDGTRLSIL.

The table lists this clonotype with a few counts. The chain couples TRBV20-1 to TRBJ2-7; TRBD2 matches 16 bases. In germline, CDR1 is DFQATT, CDR2 SNEGSKA (reference sequence). The V gene end was trimmed by 6 bases and the J gene end by 3 bases; junction bases not matched to a gene: 8. The length of the CDR3 is 16 residues. CDR3 in DNA: TGCAGTGCGCTCGGGACTAGCGGGGGGGGGCTCTACGAGCAGTACGTC. Its protein product is CSALGTSGGGLYEQYV.

The rearrangement links TRBV18 to TRBJ2-3; D not resolved. Germline V CDR1 and CDR2: KGHSH, LQKENI. This CDR3 comprises 15 residues. Trimming removed 1 base from V and 2 bases from J, with 10 bases in between. The DNA of the CDR3 is TGTGCCAGCTCACCACGGCTAGTCAACACAGATACGCAGTATTTT. Translation gives CASSPRLVNTDTQYF.

The table lists this clonotype with a few counts. The gene calls are TRBV13 and TRBJ2-3, with D unresolved. There are 13 residues in the CDR3. Germline loops: CDR1 PRHDT, CDR2 FYEKMQ (reference sequence). V gave up 5 bases and J gave up 4 bases, with 10 bases separating them. CDR3: CASSLWGSDTQYF. The CDR3 nucleotides read TGTGCCAGCAGCCTCTGGGGTTCAGATACGCAGTATTTT.

The sample holds a few counts of this clonotype. The chain is built from TRBV6-5 and TRBJ1-3; 8 bases fit TRBD1. Germline lookup yields CDR1 MNHEY and CDR2 SVGAGI. This CDR3 has 15 amino acids. Trimming removed 2 bases from V and 4 bases from J; junction bases left unmatched: 4. The CDR3 here is CASSYQGAGGNTIYF. In DNA form, the CDR3 reads TGTGCCAGCAGTTACCAGGGGGCAGGAGGAAACACCATATATTTT.

This clonotype was seen at least ten times. This rearrangement joins TRBV29-1 to TRBJ1-1; D is unresolved. CDR1 and CDR2 (germline): SQVTM, ANQGSEA. The length of the CDR3 is 12 residues. Trimming cost V 6 bases and J 3 bases, with 11 bases left between them. CDR3 region: CSVQVVDTEAFF. In DNA, the CDR3 is TGCAGCGTCCAGGTAGTTGACACTGAAGCTTTCTTT.